This section outlines one TCR beta chain sequence together with its context. Its antigen is as yet unknown. Excluded were patients having autoimmune disease history or systemic immunosuppression. This entry is derived from a study of OX40 agonist ivuxolimab in advanced cancers. Data came from immunoSEQ multiplex PCR; TCRdb stores just in-frame clones and leaves some out. The sample has some 76,000 clones, around nine tenths seen once; the top ten hold 0.76%. Trimming took 3 bases from V and 4 from J, leaving 7 bases between them. Looked up from germline, CDR1 is SGHTA and CDR2 is FQGTGA. This CDR3 is built from 13 residues. Study outcomes and limitations: Among the least clonally expanded were partial responders at 0.1-3.0 mg/kg.

The chain employs TRBV7-3 and TRBJ2-1; D gene unclear. The source was CD4+ or CD8+ T cells sorted from blood, collected in a trial of the OX40 agonist ivuxolimab. The source is an adult with an advanced solid tumor such as melanoma, head and neck, liver or kidney cancer. In nucleotides, the CDR3 is TGTGCCAGCAGCTTGGAGAGATACAATGAGCAGTTCTTC. As protein: CASSLERYNEQFF.